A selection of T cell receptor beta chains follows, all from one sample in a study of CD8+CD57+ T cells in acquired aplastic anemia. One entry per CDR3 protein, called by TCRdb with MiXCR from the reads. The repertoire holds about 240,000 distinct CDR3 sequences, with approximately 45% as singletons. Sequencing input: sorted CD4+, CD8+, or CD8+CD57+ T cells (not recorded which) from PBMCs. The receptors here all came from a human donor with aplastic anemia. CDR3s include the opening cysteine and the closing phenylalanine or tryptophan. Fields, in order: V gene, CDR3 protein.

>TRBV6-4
CASRRQGSHYEQYF
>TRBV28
CASLPTGGSPLHF
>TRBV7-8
CASSLDSGGKYEQYF
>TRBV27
CASSNGGISYEQYF
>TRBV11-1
CASTPGSNEQFF
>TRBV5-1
CASSLAGGGYNEQFF
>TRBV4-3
CASSQDRTGGQETQYF
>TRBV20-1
CSARGARFYEQYF
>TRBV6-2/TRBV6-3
CASSYSGPHPASGTDTQYF
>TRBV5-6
CASSLGGMRRGAWETQYF
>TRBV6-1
CASSTPGLAGERGTDTQYF
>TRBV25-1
CASSEAVATNEKLFF
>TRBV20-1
CSARLLGEKNQPQHF
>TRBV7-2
CASSLAVTGVVLNTEAFF
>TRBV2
CASSEAIQGAGTEAFF
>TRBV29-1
CSAADSYNEQFF
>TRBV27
CASSLAGVYQPQHF
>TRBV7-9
CASSLGNREGQPARQYF
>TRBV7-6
CASSYDSQYGYTF
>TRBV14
CASSQDSGGDDTQYF
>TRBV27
CASSRGTSATGELFF
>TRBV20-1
CSARGGQGYSDQPQHF
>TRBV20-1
CSARDLQEGDTEAFF
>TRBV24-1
CATSDFYGGDTQYF
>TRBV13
CASSLAVDRGIGLGYEQYF
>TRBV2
CASRQAEQYF
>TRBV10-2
CASSEVGTREQYF
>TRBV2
CASSEDLLTTDTQYF